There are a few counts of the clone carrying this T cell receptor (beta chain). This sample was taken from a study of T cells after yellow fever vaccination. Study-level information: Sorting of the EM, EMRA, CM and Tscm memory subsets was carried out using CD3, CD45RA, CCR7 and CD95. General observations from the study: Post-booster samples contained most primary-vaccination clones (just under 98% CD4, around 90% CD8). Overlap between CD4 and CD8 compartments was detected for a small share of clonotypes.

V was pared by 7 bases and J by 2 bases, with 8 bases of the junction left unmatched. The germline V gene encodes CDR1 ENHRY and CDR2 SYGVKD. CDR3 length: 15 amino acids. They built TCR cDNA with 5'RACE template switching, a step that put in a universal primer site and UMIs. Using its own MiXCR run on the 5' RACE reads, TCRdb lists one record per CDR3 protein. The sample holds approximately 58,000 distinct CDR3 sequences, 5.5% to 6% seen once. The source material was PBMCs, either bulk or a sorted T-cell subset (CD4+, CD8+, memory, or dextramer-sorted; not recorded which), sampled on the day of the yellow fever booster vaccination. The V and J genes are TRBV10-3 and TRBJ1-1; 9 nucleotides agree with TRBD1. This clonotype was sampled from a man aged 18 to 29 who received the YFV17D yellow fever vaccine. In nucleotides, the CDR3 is TGTGCCATCAAGAACAGGGGGCTTGACAACACTGAAGCTTTCTTT. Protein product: CAIKNRGLDNTEAFF.